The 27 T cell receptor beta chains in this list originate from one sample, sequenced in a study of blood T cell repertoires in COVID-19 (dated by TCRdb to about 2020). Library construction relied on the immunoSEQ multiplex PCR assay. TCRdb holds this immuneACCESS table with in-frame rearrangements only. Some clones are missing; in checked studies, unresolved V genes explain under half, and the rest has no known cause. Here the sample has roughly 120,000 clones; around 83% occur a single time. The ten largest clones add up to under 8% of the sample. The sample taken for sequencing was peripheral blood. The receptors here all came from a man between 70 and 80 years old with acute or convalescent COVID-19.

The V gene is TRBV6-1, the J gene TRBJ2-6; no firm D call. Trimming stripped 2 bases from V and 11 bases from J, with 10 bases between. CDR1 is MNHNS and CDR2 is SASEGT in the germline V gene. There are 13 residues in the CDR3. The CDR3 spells CASSETSFHVLTF. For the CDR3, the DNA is TGTGCCAGCAGTGAAACTTCGTTCCACGTCCTGACTTTC.

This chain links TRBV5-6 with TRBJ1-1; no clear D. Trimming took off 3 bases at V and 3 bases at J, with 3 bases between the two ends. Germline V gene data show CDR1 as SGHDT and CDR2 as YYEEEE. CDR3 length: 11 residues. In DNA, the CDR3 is TGTGCCAGCAGCTCAGACACTGAAGCTTTCTTT. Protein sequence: CASSSDTEAFF.

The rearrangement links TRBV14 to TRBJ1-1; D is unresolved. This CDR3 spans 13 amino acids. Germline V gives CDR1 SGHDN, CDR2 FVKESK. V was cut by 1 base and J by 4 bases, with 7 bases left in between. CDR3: CASSQARSTEAFF. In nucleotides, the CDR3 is TGTGCCAGCAGCCAAGCCAGGTCCACTGAAGCTTTCTTT.

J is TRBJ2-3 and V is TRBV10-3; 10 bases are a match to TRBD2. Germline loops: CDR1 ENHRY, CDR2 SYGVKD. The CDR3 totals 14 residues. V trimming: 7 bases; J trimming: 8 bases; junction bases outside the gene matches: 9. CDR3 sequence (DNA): TGTGCCATCACCCAAGCGGGAGGGCCGGGTACGCAGTATTTT. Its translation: CAITQAGGPGTQYF.

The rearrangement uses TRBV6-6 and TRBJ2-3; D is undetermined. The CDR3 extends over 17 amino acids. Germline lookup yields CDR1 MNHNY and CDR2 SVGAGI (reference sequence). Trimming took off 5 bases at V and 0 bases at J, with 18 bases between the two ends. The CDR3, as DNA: TGTGCCAGCAGTCCCCGCGGCCGACCCTCTAGCACAGATACGCAGTATTTT. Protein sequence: CASSPRGRPSSTDTQYF.

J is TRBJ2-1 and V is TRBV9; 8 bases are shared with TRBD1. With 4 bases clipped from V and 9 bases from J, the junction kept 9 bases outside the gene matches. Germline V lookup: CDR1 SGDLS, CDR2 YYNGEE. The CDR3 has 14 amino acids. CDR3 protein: CASSPGQGTIEQFF. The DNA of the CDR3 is TGTGCCAGCAGCCCAGGACAGGGCACAATTGAGCAGTTCTTC.

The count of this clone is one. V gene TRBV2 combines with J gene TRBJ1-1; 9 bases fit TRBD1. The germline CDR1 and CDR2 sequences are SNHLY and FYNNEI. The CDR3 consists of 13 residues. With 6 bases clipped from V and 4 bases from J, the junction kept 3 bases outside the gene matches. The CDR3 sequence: CASRDRGFTEAFF. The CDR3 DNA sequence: TGTGCCAGCAGGGACAGGGGCTTCACTGAAGCTTTCTTT.

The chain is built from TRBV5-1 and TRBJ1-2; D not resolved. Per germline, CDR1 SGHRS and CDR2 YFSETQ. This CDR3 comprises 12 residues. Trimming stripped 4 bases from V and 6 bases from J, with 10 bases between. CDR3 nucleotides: TGCGCCAGCAGCGTCGTCGGTGATGGCTACACCTTC. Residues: CASSVVGDGYTF.

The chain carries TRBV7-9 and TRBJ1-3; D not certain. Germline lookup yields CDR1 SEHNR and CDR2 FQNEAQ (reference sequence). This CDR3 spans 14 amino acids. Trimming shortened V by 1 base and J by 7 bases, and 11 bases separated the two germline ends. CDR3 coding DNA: TGTGCCAGCAGCTTAGGATTCGAGCGGAACACCATATATTTT. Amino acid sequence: CASSLGFERNTIYF.

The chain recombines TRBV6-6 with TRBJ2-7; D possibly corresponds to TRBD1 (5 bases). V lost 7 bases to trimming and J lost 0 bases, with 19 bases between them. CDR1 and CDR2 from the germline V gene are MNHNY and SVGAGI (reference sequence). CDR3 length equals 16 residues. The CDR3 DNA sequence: TGTGCCAGCACCGACCCGGCAGGGATAGGCTCCTACGAGCAGTACTTC. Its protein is CASTDPAGIGSYEQYF.

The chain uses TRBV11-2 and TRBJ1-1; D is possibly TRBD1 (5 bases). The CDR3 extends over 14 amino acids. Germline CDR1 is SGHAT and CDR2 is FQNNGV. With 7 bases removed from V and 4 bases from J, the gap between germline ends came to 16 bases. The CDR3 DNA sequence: TGTGCCAGCACCCCAGACCGGGGGGGCACTGAAGCTTTCTTT. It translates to CASTPDRGGTEAFF.

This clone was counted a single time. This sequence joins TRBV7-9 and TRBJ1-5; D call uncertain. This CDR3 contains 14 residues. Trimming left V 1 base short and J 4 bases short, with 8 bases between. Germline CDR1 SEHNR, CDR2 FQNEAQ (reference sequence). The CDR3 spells CASSLGQRNQPQHF. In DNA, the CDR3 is TGTGCCAGCAGCTTAGGGCAGCGTAATCAGCCCCAGCATTTT. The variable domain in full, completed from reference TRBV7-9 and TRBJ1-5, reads DTGVSQNPRHKITKRGQNVTFRCDPISEHNRLYWYRQTLGQGPEFLTYFQNEAQLEKSRLLSDRFSAERPKGSFSTLEIQRTEQGDSAMYLCASSLGQRNQPQHFGDGTRLSIL.

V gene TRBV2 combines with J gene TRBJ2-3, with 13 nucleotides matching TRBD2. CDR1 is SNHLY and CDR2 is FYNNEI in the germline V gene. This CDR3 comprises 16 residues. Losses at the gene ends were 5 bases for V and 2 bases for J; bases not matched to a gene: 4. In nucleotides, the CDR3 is TGTGCCAGCAGTCTAACTAGCGGGAGGGTCACAGATACGCAGTATTTT. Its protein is CASSLTSGRVTDTQYF.

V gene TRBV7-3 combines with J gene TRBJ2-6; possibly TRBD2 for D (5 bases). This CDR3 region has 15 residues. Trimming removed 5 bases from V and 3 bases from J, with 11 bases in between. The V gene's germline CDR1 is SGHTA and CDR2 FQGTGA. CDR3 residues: CASSPLRGGANVLTF. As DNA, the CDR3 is TGTGCCAGCAGCCCCCTTCGGGGTGGGGCCAACGTCCTGACTTTC.

CDR3 in amino acids: CATGPAGEYGYTF. In nucleotides, the CDR3 is TGTGCCACCGGCCCGGCCGGAGAATATGGCTACACCTTC. The chain carries TRBV10-3 and TRBJ1-2; D not certain. Germline V gene data show CDR1 as ENHRY and CDR2 as SYGVKD. CDR3 length equals 13 residues. Trimming removed 10 bases from V and 5 bases from J, with 17 bases in between.

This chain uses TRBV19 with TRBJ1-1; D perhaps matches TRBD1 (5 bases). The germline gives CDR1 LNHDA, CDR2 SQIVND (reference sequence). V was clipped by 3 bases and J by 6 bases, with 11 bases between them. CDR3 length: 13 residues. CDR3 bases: TGTGCCAGTAGTATTGGGAGGGGCGCTGAAGCTTTCTTT. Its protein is CASSIGRGAEAFF.

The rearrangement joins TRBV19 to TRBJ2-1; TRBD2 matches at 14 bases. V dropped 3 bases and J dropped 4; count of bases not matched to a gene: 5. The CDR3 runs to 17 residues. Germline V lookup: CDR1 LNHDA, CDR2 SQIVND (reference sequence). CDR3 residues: CASSMGLAGVGYNEQFF. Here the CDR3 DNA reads TGTGCCAGTAGTATGGGACTAGCGGGAGTAGGTTACAATGAGCAGTTCTTC.

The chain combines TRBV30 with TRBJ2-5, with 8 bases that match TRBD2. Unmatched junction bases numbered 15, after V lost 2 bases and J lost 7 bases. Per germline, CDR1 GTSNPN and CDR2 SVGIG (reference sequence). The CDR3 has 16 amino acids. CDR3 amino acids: CAWSLGSGSAKGTQYF. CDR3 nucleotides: TGTGCCTGGAGTTTAGGCAGCGGGAGCGCCAAGGGGACCCAGTACTTC.

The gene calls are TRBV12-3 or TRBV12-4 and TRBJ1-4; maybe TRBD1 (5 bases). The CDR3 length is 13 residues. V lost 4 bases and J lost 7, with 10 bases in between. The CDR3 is CASSYGGGEKLFF. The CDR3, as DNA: TGTGCCAGCAGTTACGGGGGTGGTGAAAAACTGTTTTTT.

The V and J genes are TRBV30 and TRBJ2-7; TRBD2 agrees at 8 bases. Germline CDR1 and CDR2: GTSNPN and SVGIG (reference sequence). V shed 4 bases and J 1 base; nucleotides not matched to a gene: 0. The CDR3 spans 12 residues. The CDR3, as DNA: TGTGCCTGGACTAGCGGGTCCTACGAGCAGTACTTC. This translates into CAWTSGSYEQYF. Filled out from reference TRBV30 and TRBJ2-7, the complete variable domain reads SQTIHQWPATLVQPVGSPLSLECTVEGTSNPNLYWYRQAAGRGLQLLFYSVGIGQISSEVPQNLSASRPQDRQFILSSKKLLLSDSGFYLCAWTSGSYEQYFGPGTRLTVT.

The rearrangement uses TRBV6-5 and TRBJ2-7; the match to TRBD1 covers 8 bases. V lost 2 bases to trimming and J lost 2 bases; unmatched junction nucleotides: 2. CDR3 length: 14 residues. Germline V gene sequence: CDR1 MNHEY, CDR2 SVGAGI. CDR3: CASSYPGQAYEQYF. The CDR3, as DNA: TGTGCCAGCAGTTACCCGGGACAGGCCTACGAGCAGTACTTC.

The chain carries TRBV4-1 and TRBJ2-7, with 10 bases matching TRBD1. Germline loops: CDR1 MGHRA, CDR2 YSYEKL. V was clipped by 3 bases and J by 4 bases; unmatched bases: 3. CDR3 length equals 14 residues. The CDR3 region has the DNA TGCGCCAGCAGCCAGCCGGGACAGGGGTACGAGCAGTACTTC. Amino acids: CASSQPGQGYEQYF.

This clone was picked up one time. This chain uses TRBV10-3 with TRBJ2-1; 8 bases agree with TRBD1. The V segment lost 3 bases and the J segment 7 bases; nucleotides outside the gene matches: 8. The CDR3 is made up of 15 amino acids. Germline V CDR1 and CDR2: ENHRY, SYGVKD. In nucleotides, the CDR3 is TGTGCCATCAGTGATGGGCAGGGGGCTACGAATGAGCAGTTCTTC. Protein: CAISDGQGATNEQFF.

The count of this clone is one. For the CDR3, the DNA is TGCGCCAGCAGCTTGGCCACGGGGGAAAAAAACATTCAGTACTTC. Amino acid sequence: CASSLATGEKNIQYF. The J gene is TRBJ2-4, the V gene TRBV5-1; a possible D gene is TRBD2 (6 bases). V lost 0 bases to trimming and J lost 4 bases, with 11 bases between them. The CDR3 is made up of 15 amino acids. Germline values: CDR1 SGHRS, CDR2 YFSETQ.

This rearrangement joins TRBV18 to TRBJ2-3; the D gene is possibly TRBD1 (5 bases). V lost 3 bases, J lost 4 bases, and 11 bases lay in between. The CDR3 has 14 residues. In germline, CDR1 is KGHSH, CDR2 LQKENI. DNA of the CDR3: TGTGCCAGCTCACCCAGGGCGGAGCCAGATACGCAGTATTTT. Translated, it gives CASSPRAEPDTQYF.

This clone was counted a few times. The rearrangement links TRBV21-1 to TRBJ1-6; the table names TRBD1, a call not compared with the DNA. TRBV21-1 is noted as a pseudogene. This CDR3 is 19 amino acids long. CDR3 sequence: CASSKVSDRRMGEHSPLHF. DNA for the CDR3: TGTGCCAGCAGCAAAGTTAGCGACAGGCGGATGGGTGAGCATTCACCCCTCCACTTT.

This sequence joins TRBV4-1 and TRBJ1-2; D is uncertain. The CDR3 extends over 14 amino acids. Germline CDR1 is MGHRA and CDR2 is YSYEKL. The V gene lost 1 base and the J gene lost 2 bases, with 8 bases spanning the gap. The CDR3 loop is CASSQATENYGYTF. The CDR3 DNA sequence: TGCGCCAGCAGCCAAGCGACTGAGAACTATGGCTACACCTTC.